This record looks at one T cell receptor beta chain sequence and its context. TCRdb redid the calling of the 5' RACE reads with MiXCR, one entry per CDR3 protein. The repertoire has some 250,000 distinct CDR3 sequences, 5.5% to 7.5% of them found once; the top ten carry more than 12%. The sample originates from a study of identical twins. The V end was cut by 0 bases, the J end by 4 bases, with 10 bases between. The CDR3 has 14 residues. Germline loops: CDR1 SGHDT, CDR2 YYEEEE. The sample was also reused in another study, on T cells expressing NK-cell markers.

The V and J genes are TRBV5-6 and TRBJ1-2; D is possibly TRBD1 (6 bases). The sequenced sample consisted of CD8+ T cells sorted from blood. This receptor was taken from a woman aged 18-29 years in good health. This CDR3 is CASSLVGGGYGYTF. Written as DNA, the CDR3 is TGTGCCAGCAGCTTGGTAGGGGGAGGCTATGGCTACACCTTC.